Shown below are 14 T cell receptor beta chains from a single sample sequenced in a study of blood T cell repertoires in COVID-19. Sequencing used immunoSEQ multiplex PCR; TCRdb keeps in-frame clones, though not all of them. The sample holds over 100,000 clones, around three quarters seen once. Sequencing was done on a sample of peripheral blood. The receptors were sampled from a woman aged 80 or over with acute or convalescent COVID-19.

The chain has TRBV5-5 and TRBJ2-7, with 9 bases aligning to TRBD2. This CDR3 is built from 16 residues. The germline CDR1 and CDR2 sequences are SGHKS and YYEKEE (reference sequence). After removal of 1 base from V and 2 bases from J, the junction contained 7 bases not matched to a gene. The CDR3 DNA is TGTGCCAGCAGCTTGACGCCAGCGGGGGGCCCCTACGAGCAGTACTTC. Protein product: CASSLTPAGGPYEQYF.

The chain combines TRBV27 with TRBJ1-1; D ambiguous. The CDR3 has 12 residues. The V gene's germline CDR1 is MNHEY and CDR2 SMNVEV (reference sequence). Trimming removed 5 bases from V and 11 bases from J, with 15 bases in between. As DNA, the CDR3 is TGTGCCAGCAGTCCCCATGGAGGGTTGGCTTTCTTT. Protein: CASSPHGGLAFF.

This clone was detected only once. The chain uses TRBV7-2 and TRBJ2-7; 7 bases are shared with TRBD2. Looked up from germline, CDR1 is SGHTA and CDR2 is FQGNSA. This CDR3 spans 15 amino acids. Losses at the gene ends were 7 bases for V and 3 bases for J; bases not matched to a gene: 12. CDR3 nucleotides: TGTGCCAGCACCCCAAGCGGGAACCCTTTCTACGAGCAGTACTTC. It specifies CASTPSGNPFYEQYF.

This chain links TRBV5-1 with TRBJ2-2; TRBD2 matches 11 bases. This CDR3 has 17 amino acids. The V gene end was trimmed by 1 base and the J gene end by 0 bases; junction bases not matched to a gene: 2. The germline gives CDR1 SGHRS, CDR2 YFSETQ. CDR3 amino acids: CASSLLTSGANTGELFF. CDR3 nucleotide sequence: TGCGCCAGCAGCTTGCTGACTAGCGGGGCGAACACCGGGGAGCTGTTTTTT. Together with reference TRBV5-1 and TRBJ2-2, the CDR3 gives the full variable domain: KAGVTQTPRYLIKTRGQQVTLSCSPISGHRSVSWYQQTPGQGLQFLFEYFSETQRNKGNFPGRFSGRQFSNSRSEMNVSTLELGDSALYLCASSLLTSGANTGELFFGEGSRLTVL.

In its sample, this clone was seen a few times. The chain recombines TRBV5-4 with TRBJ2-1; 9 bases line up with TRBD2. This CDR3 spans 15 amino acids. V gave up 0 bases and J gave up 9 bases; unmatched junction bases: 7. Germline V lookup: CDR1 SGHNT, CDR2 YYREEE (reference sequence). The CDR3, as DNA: TGTGCCAGCAGCTTGGTTAGCGGGAGAGGCGGTGAGCAGTTCTTC. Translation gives CASSLVSGRGGEQFF.

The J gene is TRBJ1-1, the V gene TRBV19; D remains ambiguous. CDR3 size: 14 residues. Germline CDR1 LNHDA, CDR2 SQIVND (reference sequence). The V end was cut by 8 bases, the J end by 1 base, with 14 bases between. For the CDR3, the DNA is TGTGCCAGTTTCCCACTAGGAGGGAACACTGAAGCTTTCTTT. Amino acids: CASFPLGGNTEAFF.

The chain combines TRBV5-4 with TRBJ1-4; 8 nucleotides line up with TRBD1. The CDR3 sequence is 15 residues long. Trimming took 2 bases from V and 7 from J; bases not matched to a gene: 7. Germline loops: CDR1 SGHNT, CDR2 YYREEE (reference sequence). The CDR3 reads CASSFKDRVGEKLFF. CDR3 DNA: TGTGCCAGCAGCTTCAAGGACAGGGTCGGTGAAAAACTGTTTTTT.

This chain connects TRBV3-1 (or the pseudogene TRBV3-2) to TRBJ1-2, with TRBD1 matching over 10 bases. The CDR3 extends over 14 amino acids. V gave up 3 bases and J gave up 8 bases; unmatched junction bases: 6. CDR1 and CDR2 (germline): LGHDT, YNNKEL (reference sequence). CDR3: CASSQRDRGGGYTF. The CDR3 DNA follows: TGTGCCAGCAGCCAGCGGGACAGGGGCGGAGGCTACACCTTC.

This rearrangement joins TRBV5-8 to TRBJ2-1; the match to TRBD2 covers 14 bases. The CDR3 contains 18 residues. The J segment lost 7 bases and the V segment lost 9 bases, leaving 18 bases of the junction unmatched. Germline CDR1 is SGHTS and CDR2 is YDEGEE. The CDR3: CATPPPLTSGRGSNEQFF. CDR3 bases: TGTGCCACCCCTCCCCCGCTGACTAGCGGGAGGGGGAGTAATGAGCAGTTCTTC.

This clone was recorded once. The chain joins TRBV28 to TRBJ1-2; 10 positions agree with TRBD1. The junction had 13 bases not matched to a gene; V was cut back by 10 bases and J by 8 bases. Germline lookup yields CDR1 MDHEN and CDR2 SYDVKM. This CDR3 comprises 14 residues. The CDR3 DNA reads TGTGCCATCCCCACCGGGACAGGGGTACAAGGCTACACCTTC. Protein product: CAIPTGTGVQGYTF.

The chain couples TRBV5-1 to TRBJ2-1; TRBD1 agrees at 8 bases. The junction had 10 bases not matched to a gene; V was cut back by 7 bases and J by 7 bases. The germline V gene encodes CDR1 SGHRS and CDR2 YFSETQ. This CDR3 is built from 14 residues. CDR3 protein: CASHTGQGGNEQFF. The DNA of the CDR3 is TGCGCCAGCCACACCGGACAGGGTGGAAATGAGCAGTTCTTC.

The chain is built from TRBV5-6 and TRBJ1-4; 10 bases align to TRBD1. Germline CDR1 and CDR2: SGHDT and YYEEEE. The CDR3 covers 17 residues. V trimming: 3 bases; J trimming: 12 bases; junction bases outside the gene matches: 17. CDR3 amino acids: CASSSRERVGTGVELFF. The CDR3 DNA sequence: TGTGCCAGCAGCTCAAGAGAGAGAGTGGGGACAGGGGTCGAACTGTTTTTT.

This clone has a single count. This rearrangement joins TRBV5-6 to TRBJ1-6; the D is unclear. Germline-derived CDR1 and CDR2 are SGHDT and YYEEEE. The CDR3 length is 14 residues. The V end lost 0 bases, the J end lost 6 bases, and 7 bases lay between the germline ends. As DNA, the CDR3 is TGTGCCAGCAGCTTGGACAGTCTTAATTCACCCCTCCACTTT. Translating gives CASSLDSLNSPLHF.

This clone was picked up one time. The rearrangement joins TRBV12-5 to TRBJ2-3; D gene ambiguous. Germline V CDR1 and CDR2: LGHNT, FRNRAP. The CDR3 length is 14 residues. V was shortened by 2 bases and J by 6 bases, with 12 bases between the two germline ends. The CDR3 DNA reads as TGTGCTAGTGGTTTGTACGAGTCCGGGGATACGCAGTATTTT. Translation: CASGLYESGDTQYF.